What follows are 5 T cell receptor beta chains derived from one specimen sequenced in a study of siplizumab effects on memory and regulatory T cells. Profiling relied on immunoSEQ multiplex PCR, and the TCRdb table lists in-frame clones only, not all of them. Among some 87,000 clones listed, about 90% were seen once. Sequences were obtained from CD4+ T cells sorted from blood. These receptors were obtained from a human donor in good health.

The chain couples TRBV19 to TRBJ1-5; 7 positions agree with TRBD1. The CDR3 sequence is 16 residues long. The germline CDR1 and CDR2 sequences are LNHDA and SQIVND (reference sequence). Unmatched junction bases numbered 7, after V lost 4 bases and J lost 1 base. CDR3 coding DNA: TGTGCCAGTAGTAGATCAGGGGGAGGAAGCAATCAGCCCCAGCATTTT. The encoded protein is CASSRSGGGSNQPQHF.

The CDR3 reads CASSPASGGGTGELFF. CDR3 in DNA: TGTGCCAGCAGCCCCGCTAGCGGAGGGGGCACCGGGGAGCTGTTTTTT. V usage is TRBV11-2 and J usage is TRBJ2-2; D might be TRBD2 (7 bases). Germline V gene sequence: CDR1 SGHAT, CDR2 FQNNGV. V lost 5 bases to trimming and J lost 4 bases, with 17 bases between them. This CDR3 is built from 16 residues.

The chain links TRBV4-1 to TRBJ2-4, with 8 nucleotides matching TRBD1. Germline CDR1 MGHRA, CDR2 YSYEKL. Losses at the gene ends were 1 base for V and 12 bases for J; bases not matched to a gene: 8. This CDR3 comprises 14 residues. The CDR3 region has the DNA TGCGCCAGCAGCCAAGGTACAGGGGGAATTAGTCAGTACTTC. Translated, it gives CASSQGTGGISQYF.

This chain links TRBV19 with TRBJ2-5; D remains ambiguous. The CDR3 loop spans 15 amino acids. The germline gives CDR1 LNHDA, CDR2 SQIVND (reference sequence). Deletions cut 1 base from V and 0 bases from J, with 9 bases between. CDR3 amino acids: CASSIGGSNQETQYF. Written as DNA, the CDR3 is TGTGCCAGTAGTATAGGGGGATCTAACCAAGAGACCCAGTACTTC.

This chain links TRBV27 with TRBJ2-1; TRBD1 might be the D (6 bases). V lost 2 bases to trimming and J lost 8 bases, with 16 bases between them. Germline CDR1 and CDR2: MNHEY and SMNVEV (reference sequence). CDR3 length: 15 residues. For the CDR3, the DNA is TGTGCCAGCAGTTTAAGCTCCCGCAGGGGCCATGAGCAGTTCTTC. This sequence encodes CASSLSSRRGHEQFF.